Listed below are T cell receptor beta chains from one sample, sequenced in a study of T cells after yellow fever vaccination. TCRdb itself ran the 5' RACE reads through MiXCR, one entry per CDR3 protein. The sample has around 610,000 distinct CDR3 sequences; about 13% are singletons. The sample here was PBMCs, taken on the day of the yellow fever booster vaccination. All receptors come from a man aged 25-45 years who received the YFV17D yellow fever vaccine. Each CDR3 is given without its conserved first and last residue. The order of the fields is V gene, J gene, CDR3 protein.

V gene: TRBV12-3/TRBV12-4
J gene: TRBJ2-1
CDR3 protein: ASVVGVEQF

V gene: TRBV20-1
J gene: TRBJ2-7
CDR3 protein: SAVTGTGLVEQY

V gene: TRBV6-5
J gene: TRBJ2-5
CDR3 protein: ASSYDGEETQY

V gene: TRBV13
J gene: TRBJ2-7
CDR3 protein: ASSSSGQGHYEQY

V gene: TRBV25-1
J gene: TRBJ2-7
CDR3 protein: ASSDRDRDPYEQY

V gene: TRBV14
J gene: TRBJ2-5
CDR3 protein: ASSQDLTGGETQY

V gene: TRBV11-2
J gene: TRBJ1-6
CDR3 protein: ASSHEPNSPLH

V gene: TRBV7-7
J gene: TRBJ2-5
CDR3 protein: ASSLVVFQETQY

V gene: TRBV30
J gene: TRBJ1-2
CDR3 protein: AWNSGASYGYT

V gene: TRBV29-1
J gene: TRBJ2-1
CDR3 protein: SVVGVNEQF

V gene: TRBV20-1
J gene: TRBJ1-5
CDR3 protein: SATGGDQPQH

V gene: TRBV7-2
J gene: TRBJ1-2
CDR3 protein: ASSLMARGYT

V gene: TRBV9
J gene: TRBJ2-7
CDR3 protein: ASSEGTGGLYEQY

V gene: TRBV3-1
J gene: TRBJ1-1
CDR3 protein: ASSQVAGNTEAF

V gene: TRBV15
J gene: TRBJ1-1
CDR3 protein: ATSRAGLGGEAF

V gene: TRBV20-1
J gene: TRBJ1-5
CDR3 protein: SAKQEPISPQH

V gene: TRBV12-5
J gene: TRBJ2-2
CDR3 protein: ASGLPSGIGTGELF

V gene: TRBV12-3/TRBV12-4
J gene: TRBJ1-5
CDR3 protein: ASRLGGGNQPQH

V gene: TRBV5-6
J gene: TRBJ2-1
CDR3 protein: ASTQAYNEQF

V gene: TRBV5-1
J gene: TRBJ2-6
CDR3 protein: ASSLVPGGDSGANVLT

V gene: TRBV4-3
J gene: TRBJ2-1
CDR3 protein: ASSPLRRGPEQF

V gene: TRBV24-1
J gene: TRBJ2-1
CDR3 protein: ATSDPRGGGYNEQF

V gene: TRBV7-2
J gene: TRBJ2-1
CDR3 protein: ASSIRGANEQF

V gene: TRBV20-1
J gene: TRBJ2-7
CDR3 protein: SAREDRGFYEQY

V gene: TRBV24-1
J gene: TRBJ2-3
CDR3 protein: ATSARKSTDTQY

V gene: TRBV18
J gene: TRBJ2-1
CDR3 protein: ASSPRTSGRGNEQF

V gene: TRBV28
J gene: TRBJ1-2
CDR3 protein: ATWNGPDSDGYT